This T cell receptor beta chain was retrieved from a study of lymphopenia after photon versus proton radiotherapy. Study-wide results and caveats: Post-nadir diversity loss with photons came from oligoclonal expansion, particularly CD8+ Temra cells.

In germline, CDR1 is KGHSY, CDR2 FQNENV. The CDR3 length is 15 residues. Clones were read by immunoSEQ multiplex PCR, and TCRdb kept only the in-frame ones, dropping some. The sample has 150,000 to 200,000 clones; approximately 91% are singletons. On this clone: No antigen is known for it. One junction end does not reproduce the germline sequence, and a read error may be involved.

The chain combines TRBV16 with TRBJ2-2; D gene uncertain. The sample was peripheral blood, taken from a patient treated with photon-based radiotherapy. The sequence was collected from a man aged 45-65 years with gastric cancer. The CDR3 here is CASSQWMTNTGELFF. Written as DNA, the CDR3 is TGTGCCAGCAGTCAATGGATGACAAACACCGGGGAGCTGTTTTTT.